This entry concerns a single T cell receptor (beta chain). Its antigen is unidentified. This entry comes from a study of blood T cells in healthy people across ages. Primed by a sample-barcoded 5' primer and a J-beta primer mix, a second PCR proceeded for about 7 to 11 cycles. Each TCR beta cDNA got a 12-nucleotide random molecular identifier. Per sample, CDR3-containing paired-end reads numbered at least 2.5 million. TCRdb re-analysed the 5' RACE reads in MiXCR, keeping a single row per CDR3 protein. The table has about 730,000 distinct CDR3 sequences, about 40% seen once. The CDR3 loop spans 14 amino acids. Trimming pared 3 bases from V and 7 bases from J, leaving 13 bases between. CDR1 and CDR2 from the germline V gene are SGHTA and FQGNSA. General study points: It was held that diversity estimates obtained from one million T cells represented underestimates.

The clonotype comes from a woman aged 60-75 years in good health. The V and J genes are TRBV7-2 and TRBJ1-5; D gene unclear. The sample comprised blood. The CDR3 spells CASSLDSTGQPQHF. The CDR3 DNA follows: TGTGCCAGCAGCTTGGACTCCACCGGACAGCCCCAGCATTTT.